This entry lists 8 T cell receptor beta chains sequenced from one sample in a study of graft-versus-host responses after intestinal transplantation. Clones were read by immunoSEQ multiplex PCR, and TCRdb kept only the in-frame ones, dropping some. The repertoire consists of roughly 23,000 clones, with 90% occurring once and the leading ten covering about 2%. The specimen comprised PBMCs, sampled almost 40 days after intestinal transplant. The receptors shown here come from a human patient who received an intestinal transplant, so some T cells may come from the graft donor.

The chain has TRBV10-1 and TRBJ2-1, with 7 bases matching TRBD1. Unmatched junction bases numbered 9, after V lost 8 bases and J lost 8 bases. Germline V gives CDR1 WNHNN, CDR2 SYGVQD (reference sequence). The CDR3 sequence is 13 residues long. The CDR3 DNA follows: TGCGCCAGCGGGCCTACGACAGGGTATGAGCAGTTCTTC. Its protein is CASGPTTGYEQFF.

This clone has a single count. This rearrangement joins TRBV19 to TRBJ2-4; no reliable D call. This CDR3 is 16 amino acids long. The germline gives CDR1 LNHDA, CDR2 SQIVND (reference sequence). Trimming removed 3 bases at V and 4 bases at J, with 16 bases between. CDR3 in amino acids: CASSIGTDPRKNIQYF. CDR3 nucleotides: TGTGCCAGTAGTATCGGAACGGACCCCCGGAAAAACATTCAGTACTTC.

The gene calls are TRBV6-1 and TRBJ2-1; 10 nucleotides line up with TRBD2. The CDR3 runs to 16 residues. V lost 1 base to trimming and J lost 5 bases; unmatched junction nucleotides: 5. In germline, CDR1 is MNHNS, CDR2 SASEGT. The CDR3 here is CASSEGAGGFNNEQFF. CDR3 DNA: TGTGCCAGCAGTGAAGGAGCGGGAGGGTTTAACAATGAGCAGTTCTTC.

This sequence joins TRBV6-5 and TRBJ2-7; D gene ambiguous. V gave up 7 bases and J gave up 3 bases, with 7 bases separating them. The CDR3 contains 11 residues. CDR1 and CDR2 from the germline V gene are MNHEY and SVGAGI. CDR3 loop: CASKFGYEQYF. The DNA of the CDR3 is TGTGCCAGCAAGTTTGGCTACGAGCAGTACTTC.

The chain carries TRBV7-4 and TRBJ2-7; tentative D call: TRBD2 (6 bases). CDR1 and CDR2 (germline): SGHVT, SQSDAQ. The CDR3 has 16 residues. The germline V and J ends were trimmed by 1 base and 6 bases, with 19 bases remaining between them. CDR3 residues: CASSLEGVEGKSEQYF. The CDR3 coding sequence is TGTGCCAGCAGCTTAGAAGGTGTGGAGGGTAAAAGCGAGCAGTACTTC.

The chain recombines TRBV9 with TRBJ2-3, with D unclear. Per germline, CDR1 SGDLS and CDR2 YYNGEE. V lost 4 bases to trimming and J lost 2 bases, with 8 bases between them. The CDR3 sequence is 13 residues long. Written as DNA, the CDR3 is TGTGCCAGCAGCCGGACCGTCACAGATACGCAGTATTTT. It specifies CASSRTVTDTQYF.

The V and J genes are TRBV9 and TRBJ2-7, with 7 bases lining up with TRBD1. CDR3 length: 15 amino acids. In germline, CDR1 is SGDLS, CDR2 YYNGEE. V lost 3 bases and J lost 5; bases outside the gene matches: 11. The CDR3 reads CASSGQGSYADEQYF. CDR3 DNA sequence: TGTGCCAGCAGCGGACAGGGTTCATACGCAGACGAGCAGTACTTC.

The CDR3 region has the DNA TGCGCCAGCAGCCAAGATGTCCGGGGGAATCAGCCCCAGCATTTT. Translating gives CASSQDVRGNQPQHF. The chain links TRBV4-3 to TRBJ1-5; weak D call: TRBD1 (5 bases). The CDR3 has 15 amino acids. CDR1 and CDR2 from the germline V gene are LGHNA and YSLEER. Trimming cost V 0 bases and J 4 bases, with 10 bases left between them.